This record looks at one TCR beta chain sequence and its context. The antigen remains undetermined. Individual cDNA molecules were tagged with unique molecular identifiers. TCRdb used MiXCR to reprocess the 5' RACE reads, holding one entry per CDR3 protein. The profile shows approximately 22,000 distinct CDR3 sequences, 5% to 6% of them singletons. This specimen belongs to a study of early T cells in non-severe SARS-CoV-2 infection. In the study overall: Bulk RNA isolated from unsorted whole blood underwent sequencing; chains were not paired.

Whole-study results and caveats: Private and CD4 specificities were missed by VDJdb matching, skewed to anti-spike CD8.

The clonotype originates from an adult who was a healthcare worker with PCR-confirmed SARS-CoV-2 infection or an uninfected control (not recorded which). Specimen: whole blood, collected at baseline.

The CDR3 bases are TGTGCCAGCAGCTTAAGTAGTCCTGGGAGCGCTGCCCTCCACTTT. It specifies CASSLSSPGSAALHF. The rearrangement joins TRBV7-9 to TRBJ1-6, with D hard to call. The CDR3 is made up of 15 amino acids. Trimming left V 2 bases short and J 14 bases short, with 19 bases between. Per the germline V gene, CDR1 is SEHNR and CDR2 is FQNEAQ (reference sequence).